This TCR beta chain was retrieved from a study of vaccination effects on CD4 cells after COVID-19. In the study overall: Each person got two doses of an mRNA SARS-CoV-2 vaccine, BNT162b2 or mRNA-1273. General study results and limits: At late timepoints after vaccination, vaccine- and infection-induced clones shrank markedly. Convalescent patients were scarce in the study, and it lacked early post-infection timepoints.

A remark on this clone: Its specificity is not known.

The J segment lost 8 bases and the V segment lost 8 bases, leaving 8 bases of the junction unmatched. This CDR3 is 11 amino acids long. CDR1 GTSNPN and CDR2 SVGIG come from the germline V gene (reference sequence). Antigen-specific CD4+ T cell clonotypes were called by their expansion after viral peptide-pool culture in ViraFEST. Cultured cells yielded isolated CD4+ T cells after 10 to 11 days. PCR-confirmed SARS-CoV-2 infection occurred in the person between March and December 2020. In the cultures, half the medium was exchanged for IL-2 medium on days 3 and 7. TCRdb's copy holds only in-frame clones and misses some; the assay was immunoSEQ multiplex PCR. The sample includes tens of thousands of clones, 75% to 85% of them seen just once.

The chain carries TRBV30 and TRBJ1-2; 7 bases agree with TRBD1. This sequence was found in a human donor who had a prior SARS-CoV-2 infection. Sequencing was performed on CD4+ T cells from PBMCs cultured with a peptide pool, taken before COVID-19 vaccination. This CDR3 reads CARETGDGYTF. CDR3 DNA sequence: TGTGCCCGTGAAACAGGGGACGGCTACACCTTC.